Listed here are 22 T cell receptor beta chains from one sample, sequenced in a study of STAT3 mutations in large granular lymphocyte leukemia. Broader study findings: Every T-LGLL patient had at least one immunodominant TCRbeta clonotype.

Here immunoSEQ multiplex PCR was the method, and the copy in TCRdb shows in-frame clones only, minus some. The sample includes roughly 9,700 clones, roughly nine tenths seen only once; the top ten take around 27%. These receptors lack a known antigen. Sequenced material: peripheral blood mononuclear cells. These receptors all come from a man between 60 and 70 years old with T-cell large granular lymphocyte leukemia. Some clones in this sample may be carry-over from other donors' samples.

The gene calls are TRBV5-4 and TRBJ1-1; 9 bases line up with TRBD1. Germline CDR1 SGHNT, CDR2 YYREEE (reference sequence). Trimming at V came to 4 bases and at J to 4 bases, leaving 14 bases not matched to a gene. The CDR3 spans 17 residues. The CDR3 sequence is CASSPGQGRGWSTEAFF. The CDR3 bases are TGTGCCAGCAGCCCTGGACAGGGGCGAGGTTGGAGCACTGAAGCTTTCTTT.

The rearrangement links TRBV19 to TRBJ2-7, with 11 bases fitting TRBD2. The CDR3 is 17 amino acids. V shed 1 base, J shed 3 bases, and the junction held 8 bases outside the gene matches. Per the germline V gene, CDR1 is LNHDA and CDR2 is SQIVND (reference sequence). The CDR3 reads CASSIVGTSGLRYEQYF. CDR3 nucleotide sequence: TGTGCCAGTAGTATAGTGGGGACTAGCGGACTCCGCTACGAGCAGTACTTC.

The chain links TRBV30 to TRBJ2-1, with D possibly TRBD2 on 6 matching bases. Trimming left V 3 bases short and J 5 bases short, with 14 bases between. Per the germline V gene, CDR1 is GTSNPN and CDR2 is SVGIG (reference sequence). The CDR3 is 14 amino acids. As DNA, the CDR3 is TGTGCCTGGAGGGGCGCGGACTACCACAATGAGCAGTTCTTC. Amino acids: CAWRGADYHNEQFF.

This clone was detected only a few times. Here the CDR3 DNA reads TGTGCCAGCAGCCTCGAGTCCTACGAGCAGTACTTC. Translation: CASSLESYEQYF. The rearrangement uses TRBV6-1 and TRBJ2-7; D call uncertain. V lost 6 bases to trimming and J lost 1 base, with 7 bases between them. Germline CDR1 and CDR2: MNHNS and SASEGT. CDR3 length equals 12 residues.

The chain has TRBV5-1 and TRBJ2-7, with TRBD1 matching 8 bases. The CDR3 has 14 amino acids. V trimming: 0 bases; J trimming: 6 bases; junction bases outside the gene matches: 5. The germline V gene encodes CDR1 SGHRS and CDR2 YFSETQ. Here the CDR3 reads CASSLAAGQGEQYF. The CDR3 DNA reads as TGCGCCAGCAGCTTGGCCGCCGGACAGGGCGAGCAGTACTTC.

The chain has TRBV6-5 and TRBJ1-1; D remains ambiguous. This CDR3 has 16 amino acids. Germline CDR1 is MNHEY and CDR2 is SVGAGI. Trimming took 1 base from V and 3 from J, leaving 15 bases between them. CDR3 region: CASSYYGETLDTEAFF. The CDR3 DNA reads TGTGCCAGCAGTTACTACGGGGAAACCTTGGACACTGAAGCTTTCTTT.

The chain has TRBV14 and TRBJ2-3; tentative D call: TRBD1 (6 bases). CDR1 SGHDN and CDR2 FVKESK come from the germline V gene. V was pared by 5 bases and J by 1 base, with 10 bases between. The CDR3 totals 14 residues. CDR3: CASSFGGGTDTQYF. The DNA of the CDR3 is TGTGCCAGCAGCTTTGGGGGCGGCACAGATACGCAGTATTTT.

The rearrangement links TRBV28 to TRBJ2-2; 9 bases fit TRBD1. Germline lookup yields CDR1 MDHEN and CDR2 SYDVKM. After removal of 6 bases from V and 6 bases from J, the junction contained 8 bases not matched to a gene. This CDR3 is built from 15 residues. CDR3 residues: CASSRITGGPGELFF. The CDR3 coding sequence is TGTGCCAGCAGCCGAATCACAGGGGGCCCCGGGGAGCTGTTTTTT. Full variable domain (rest looked up from reference TRBV28 and TRBJ2-2): DVKVTQSSRYLVKRTGEKVFLECVQDMDHENMFWYRQDPGLGLRLIYFSYDVKMKEKGDIPEGYSVSREKKERFSLILESASTNQTSMYLCASSRITGGPGELFFGEGSRLTVL.

The chain carries TRBV6-6 and TRBJ2-7; the D gene is possibly TRBD2 (5 bases). The germline V gene has CDR1 MNHNY and CDR2 SVGAGI (reference sequence). This CDR3 is 14 amino acids long. The V gene lost 6 bases and the J gene lost 4 bases, with 16 bases spanning the gap. For the CDR3, the DNA is TGTGCCAGCAGCCCTAGCAGGCCTGGGTACGAGCAGTACTTC. Translation: CASSPSRPGYEQYF.

This chain uses TRBV5-5 with TRBJ2-7; D might be TRBD1 (5 bases). CDR3 length: 13 residues. V was cut by 2 bases and J by 5 bases, with 11 bases left in between. CDR1 SGHKS and CDR2 YYEKEE come from the germline V gene (reference sequence). The CDR3 nucleotides read TGTGCCAGCAGCTTCCCCAGGGCCAACGAGCAGTACTTC. Its protein is CASSFPRANEQYF.

The rearrangement links TRBV29-1 to TRBJ1-1; 11 nucleotides match TRBD1. The CDR3 loop spans 14 amino acids. Unmatched junction bases numbered 5, after V lost 5 bases and J lost 3 bases. Germline values: CDR1 SQVTM, CDR2 ANQGSEA. CDR3: CSVYRTGGYTEAFF. Written as DNA, the CDR3 is TGCAGCGTTTATAGGACAGGGGGCTACACTGAAGCTTTCTTT.

The chain uses TRBV7-9 and TRBJ2-3; TRBD2 aligns across 16 bases. Germline CDR1 SEHNR, CDR2 FQNEAQ (reference sequence). V gave up 5 bases and J gave up 4 bases; unmatched junction bases: 6. The CDR3 sequence is 17 residues long. CDR3 region: CASSPFGTSGRADTQYF. In DNA form, the CDR3 reads TGTGCCAGCAGCCCCTTCGGGACTAGCGGGAGGGCAGATACGCAGTATTTT.

The chain recombines TRBV19 with TRBJ2-1; no clear D. The ends were cut back, 5 bases at V and 9 bases at J, with 23 bases in the middle. Germline V CDR1 and CDR2: LNHDA, SQIVND (reference sequence). The CDR3 totals 16 residues. CDR3 in amino acids: CASSLFRARVQGEQFF. DNA of the CDR3: TGTGCCAGTAGTCTCTTTAGGGCTCGTGTCCAAGGTGAGCAGTTCTTC.

The V call is TRBV7-8, the J call TRBJ2-7; D uncertain. The V end was cut by 4 bases, the J end by 0 bases, with 13 bases between. CDR1 and CDR2 from the germline V gene are SGHVS and FQNEAQ. This CDR3 is built from 15 residues. CDR3: CASSYTGRSSYEQYF. In nucleotides, the CDR3 is TGTGCCAGCAGCTACACTGGACGGAGCTCCTACGAGCAGTACTTC. Complete variable domain (other parts from reference TRBV7-8 and TRBJ2-7): GAGVSQSPRYKVAKRGQDVALRCDPISGHVSLFWYQQALGQGPEFLTYFQNEAQLDKSGLPSDRFFAERPEGSVSTLKIQRTQQEDSAVYLCASSYTGRSSYEQYFGPGTRLTVT.

This clone was observed a single time. The chain recombines TRBV5-1 with TRBJ2-3; no definite D call. The CDR3 spans 13 residues. CDR1 and CDR2 from the germline V gene are SGHRS and YFSETQ. V gave up 2 bases and J gave up 0 bases, with 4 bases separating them. The CDR3 coding sequence is TGCGCCAGCAGCTTCGGCAGCACAGATACGCAGTATTTT. This gives the protein CASSFGSTDTQYF.

The V call is TRBV7-2, the J call TRBJ1-2, with a tentative D call TRBD1 (6 bases). Trimming shortened V by 7 bases and J by 5 bases, and 26 bases separated the two germline ends. CDR3 length: 17 residues. The germline V gene encodes CDR1 SGHTA and CDR2 FQGNSA. DNA of the CDR3: TGTGCCAGCACCCTAGGGGGGCTCCGGGGGGCGAGTTATGGCTACACCTTC. Translating it yields CASTLGGLRGASYGYTF.

The V gene is TRBV2, the J gene TRBJ1-1; D is unresolved. The CDR3 covers 14 residues. V lost 6 bases, J lost 5 bases, and 16 bases lay in between. Germline assignment: CDR1 SNHLY and CDR2 FYNNEI. CDR3 DNA: TGTGCCAGCAGAGTGGCCAGTGTAAGAACTGAAGCTTTCTTT. It yields the protein CASRVASVRTEAFF.

The chain employs TRBV14 and TRBJ2-2, with 7 bases identical to TRBD1. This CDR3 has 14 amino acids. Germline CDR1 is SGHDN and CDR2 is FVKESK. After removal of 4 bases from V and 7 bases from J, the junction contained 6 bases not matched to a gene. The CDR3 DNA reads as TGTGCCAGCAGCCTGACAGGGCTGGTCGGGGAGCTGTTTTTT. Its protein is CASSLTGLVGELFF.

The genes are TRBV5-4 and TRBJ2-5; 12 nucleotides align to TRBD1. V lost 2 bases to trimming and J lost 4 bases; unmatched junction nucleotides: 3. This CDR3 spans 15 amino acids. Germline V gene sequence: CDR1 SGHNT, CDR2 YYREEE (reference sequence). The CDR3 is CASSFGTGGPETQYF. The CDR3 DNA follows: TGTGCCAGCAGCTTTGGGACAGGGGGCCCAGAGACCCAGTACTTC.

For this clone: At one end, the junction sequence differs from germline, possibly due to a read error. This chain joins TRBV7-7 and TRBJ2-3, with 11 bases that match TRBD2. Germline V gene sequence: CDR1 SSHAT, CDR2 FNYEAQ (reference sequence). The CDR3 is 15 amino acids. The CDR3 sequence is CASSRSSGRQDTQYF. The CDR3 bases are TGTGCTAGCAGCCGATCTAGCGGGAGGCAAGATACGCAGTATTTT.

To note about this clone: This CDR3 is also generated by other DNA sequences in the sample. J is TRBJ2-3 and V is TRBV18; D gene unclear. CDR1 and CDR2 from the germline V gene are KGHSH and LQKENI. Trimming stripped 2 bases from V and 0 bases from J, with 0 bases between. CDR3 length: 12 amino acids. The CDR3 region is CASSPSTDTQYF. In nucleotides, the CDR3 is TGTGCCAGCTCACCAAGCACAGATACGCAGTATTTT.

V and J are TRBV4-1 and TRBJ1-5; D ambiguous. V shed 4 bases and J shed 1 base, with 8 bases lying between them. CDR3 size: 14 residues. The V gene's germline CDR1 is MGHRA and CDR2 YSYEKL. CDR3 region: CASSLVGSNQPQHF. The CDR3 nucleotides are TGCGCCAGCAGCCTGGTGGGGAGCAATCAGCCCCAGCATTTT.